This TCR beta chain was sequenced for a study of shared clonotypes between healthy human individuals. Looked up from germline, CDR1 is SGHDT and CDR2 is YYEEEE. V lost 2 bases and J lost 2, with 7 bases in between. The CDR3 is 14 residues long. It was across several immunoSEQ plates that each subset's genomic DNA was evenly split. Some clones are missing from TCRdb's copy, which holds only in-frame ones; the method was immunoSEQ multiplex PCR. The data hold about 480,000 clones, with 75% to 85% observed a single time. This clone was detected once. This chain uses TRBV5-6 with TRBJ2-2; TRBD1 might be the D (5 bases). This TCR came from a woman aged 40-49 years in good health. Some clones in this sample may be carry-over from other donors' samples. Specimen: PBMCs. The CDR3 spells CASSFGHNTGELFF. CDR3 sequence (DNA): TGTGCCAGCAGCTTTGGACATAACACCGGGGAGCTGTTTTTT.